The source of this T cell receptor (beta chain) is a study of blood T cell repertoires in COVID-19. Study-level background: Sources were T cells, B-cell-depleted T cells, or PBMCs; the material itself was cDNA or gDNA.

How the authors handled the data: Counts of nucleated cells, estimated from reference gene primer amplification, were obtained. TCRdb's copy holds only in-frame clones and misses some; the assay was immunoSEQ multiplex PCR. V, J and clone size derive from that table, while D and trimming were established from the DNA sequence. This sample has 190,000 or so clones; roughly four fifths occur once, and the top ten carry around 11%. V dropped 7 bases and J dropped 1 base, with 17 bases sitting between them. CDR1 LNHDA and CDR2 SQIVND come from the germline V gene (reference sequence). The CDR3 runs to 15 residues.

This receptor was identified in a man in his forties who had recovered from COVID-19. What was sequenced was PBMCs or T cells enriched from blood (not recorded which). This chain connects TRBV19 to TRBJ2-7; D might be TRBD1 (6 bases). The CDR3 spells CASIFTGSRSYEQYF. Here the CDR3 DNA reads TGTGCCAGTATCTTTACAGGGAGTAGGTCCTACGAGCAGTACTTC.